This T cell receptor beta chain was captured by sequencing in a study of cytomegalovirus exposure and HLA in healthy donors (dated by TCRdb to about 2017). About the investigation overall: An earlier analysis of several hundred of the donors reported 276 Gb of sequence data and approximately 110 million unique TCR beta sequences from about 179 million T cells. Approximately 300 gigabases of sequencing data and around 80 million unique TCR sequences made up an early release that covered approximately 700 HLA-typed donors. Typing coverage differed by locus: A, B, C, DRB1 and DQB1 were typed in about 620-640 donors, DQA1 in about 510, DPA1 in 606, and DPB1 in around 490. The study aimed to test whether signatures of past pathogen exposure could be identified by cataloging public T cell receptors. High-throughput TCR immunosequencing, statistical association of individual TCRs with disease status, and machine learning were combined to predict cytomegalovirus infection status. The genetic ancestry cluster associated with self-reported Caucasian donors included 65% to 90% of the 398 genotyped donors. All discovery cohort repertoires had been generated using a single sequencing platform. Along with the roughly 700-subject first cohort, a separate validation cohort of over a hundred different subjects was used. In a later genetic analysis, genome-wide SNP genotypes for about 55% of the roughly 700 donors were used, and that subset was treated as a discovery cohort. The T cell repertoires of some 700 subjects were profiled by immunosequencing and related to cytomegalovirus serostatus. HLA typing covered class I and class II loci at four-digit resolution. Among 300 to 500 genotyped donors of the cohort, an average of around 220,000 unique TCR beta nucleotide sequences was sequenced per donor, of which about 18% were non-productive. Five DR-DQ haplotypes were handled as single units for association and clustering, since linkage in the cohort was strong. A later analysis re-analyzed previously published TCR beta repertoires from approximately 670 donors and added high-resolution HLA genotyping to study TCR occurrence patterns. An earlier analysis of 587 of the donors used high-throughput TCR beta sequencing to judge whether each TCR beta V gene segment behaved as functional or pseudogenic. Rather than drawing on any new phenotypic data, the later analysis identified candidate immune exposures from TCR beta sequences and the way those sequences occurred across donors. Donor age, sex, ethnicity and CMV serostatus were collected together with the repertoire data. Here is what the overall study found, with its caveats: In a later analysis, several top co-occurrence clusters were reported to appear linked to parvovirus B19, influenza, CMV and Epstein-Barr virus. Strong co-occurrence of HLA alleles, especially DR and DQ, made assigning TCR associations to individual alleles difficult. The earlier analysis of approximately 560 of the donors excluded around 17 rarely observed V segments, including chromosome 9 orphons, because counts were too low. In a later genetic analysis, a missense DCLRE1C variant was associated with V-gene and J-gene trimming of TCR beta chains, and the association was replicated in an independent cohort. In this cohort, only TCR beta chains were sequenced, and detectable features were limited by the absence of alpha or paired-chain data. In the study, approximately 160 TCR beta chains were listed as associated with cytomegalovirus. Across donors, most TCR sequences were observed very rarely, whereas some public TCRs were present in many individuals. Compared with the 666-donor mean, donors in an Asian-associated ancestry cluster had fewer N-insertions in productive TCRs, according to a later genetic analysis. Most CMV-associated TCR beta chains appeared to be HLA-restricted in a later analysis, and the HLA associations seemed to be driven largely by CMV exposure. According to a later analysis, TCR association rates differed among HLA loci, with DRB1 alleles showing the most associated TCRs and HLA-C alleles showing the fewest. An earlier analysis of some 560 of the donors showed that most TCR beta V segments appeared in productive rearrangements either about 87% or about 30% of the time, which broadly matched IMGT annotations. In a later analysis, HLA-associated TCR beta chains were found to be more clonally expanded and to have lower generation probabilities than equally common non-associated chains. The only immune exposure information available for the cohort was CMV serostatus. The presence/absence analyses assumed that sequencing depth was roughly uniform across donors, and that assumption may not be true. A few of the identified cytomegalovirus-associated TCR beta chains were confirmed in vitro to be specific for cytomegalovirus antigens. In a later analysis, around 17,000 TCR beta sequences were associated with specific HLA alleles at a false discovery rate of 0.05. Correlated functional status among segregating V segments might be attributable to linkage disequilibrium, but an unknown experimental factor could not be ruled out. A further reported finding was that TCR beta sequences accurately predicted the HLA-A and HLA-B alleles for most subjects in the first cohort. A cluster of highly shared sequence variants was judged likely to represent a technical artifact of the sequencing pipeline. The classifier was reported to diagnose cytomegalovirus status with high specificity and sensitivity in both the original cohort and the validation cohort. Because HLA typing was unavailable for some donors at each locus, only the typed subset was used in association tests. It was suggested by the authors that the approach could potentially be generalized to other disease states and immunological phenotypes. The 87-base-pair reads could not distinguish some IMGT-functional V segments, including TRBV6-2 and TRBV6-3, so those segments were excluded.

This clone came up once. What antigen it recognizes has not been identified. No quality values exist for individual bases; no much larger clone is one base distant. Preparation of the library involved the immunoSEQ multiplex PCR assay. The multiplex PCR relied on a mix of 60 forward primers for TCR Vbeta segments and 13 reverse primers for TCR Jbeta segments. A multiplex PCR assay on genomic DNA amplified the CDR3 region of rearranged TCR beta genes. The Illumina HiSeq System was used to sequence the amplified TCR beta libraries as 87-base-pair reads. The source study handled its data this way. In a later analysis, about 80 million unique TCR beta chains were counted across the roughly 610 repertoires, and around 10 million of these chains were shared by at least two donors. To remove PCR and sequencing errors, raw reads were error-corrected and collapsed into unique sequences using a nearest-neighbor algorithm that merged closely related sequences. CDR3 sequences were aligned to IMGT reference sequences to assign V, D and J gene segments. For a sequence to be retained, a match of at least six nucleotides to both a V gene segment and a J gene segment was required. Rearrangements were classified as productive when the CDR3 lacked stop codons and remained in frame with V and J, and all other rearrangements were classified as non-productive. CDR3 was defined according to IMGT convention as the region running from the second conserved V-encoded cysteine to the conserved J-encoded phenylalanine. Sequences without an unambiguous match to a single V gene segment were excluded from the earlier analysis of about 600 of the donors. In an earlier analysis of a few hundred of the donors, a V segment was called functional when productive rearrangements were above 56.7%, and segregating when the standard deviation between donors exceeded 5%. A statistical classification framework was developed to diagnose cytomegalovirus status using the catalog of TCR beta chain sequences. In a later analysis, V and J genes were assigned by comparing TCR nucleotide sequences against IMGT/GENE-DB human TR gene sequences. The TCRdist pipeline was used in a later analysis to assign CDR3 sequences and most-parsimonious VDJ recombination scenarios. In a later analysis, each TCR beta chain was defined by its CDR3 amino acid sequence together with its V-gene family, and reads lacking a unique V-gene family were excluded. As a way to deal with suspected cross-contamination and a sequencing artifact, a later analysis dropped 450 to 700 nucleotide sequences that were highly shared and had low generation probability. A later analysis calculated a clonal expansion index for each public chain from normalized within-repertoire ranks of inferred template counts. Generation probabilities in a later analysis came from a VDJ recombination model fitted to out-of-frame rearrangements, and those results were checked against IGoR. Hypergeometric tests were used in a later analysis to score TCR-TCR, TCR-HLA and TCR-CMV co-occurrence, with a repertoire-size bias correction applied to the TCR pairs. False discovery rates were estimated in a later analysis by permuting HLA or CMV assignments 20 times. In a later analysis, co-occurring TCRs were grouped using DBSCAN, and TCRdist sequence similarity was added for clustering within HLA-allele-positive subsets. Repertoires with fewer than 30,000 or more than 120,000 public chains, plus five repertoires with anomalous nucleotide sharing, were excluded from co-occurrence clustering. In its TCRdb copy, this immuneACCESS table keeps in-frame sequences only and misses some clones. Where compared with another copy, unresolved V genes explain less than half of these, and the others have no known cause. V and J calls and clone size follow that table, whereas D and trimming were derived from the DNA. The sample records around 140,000 clones, about two thirds of which are singletons. The top ten clonotypes cover roughly 4% of the sample.

Per the germline V gene, KGHSH is the CDR1 and LQKENI is the CDR2. The CDR3 holds 14 amino acids from the cysteine to the phenylalanine. Only the CDR3 DNA stays, 42 bases, in frame from base 1. V has 2 bases trimmed and J has 7 bases trimmed; junction bases matching no gene number 8. The cohort comprised some 700 healthy bone marrow donors. At the time of sampling, every cohort member was nominally healthy, though immune exposures that went unrecorded were likely present. The donor tested CMV seropositive and was one of the 289 seropositive cohort members. A peripheral blood sample was collected from each donor, and TCR beta sequencing was performed on peripheral blood mononuclear cells. Genomic DNA extraction from the blood cell samples was performed with the Qiagen DNeasy Blood Extraction Kit.

The receptor was isolated from a middle-aged man in good health and CMV-seropositive. The V and J segments used are TRBV18 and TRBJ2-7, and TRBD1 aligns with 7 junction nucleotides. Sequencing was carried out using PBMCs. At the DNA level, the sequence is TGTGCCAGCTCACCAACCAGGGGGAACCGGGAGCAGTACTTC. Its product reads: CASSPTRGNREQYF.